This TCR beta chain was documented in a study of shared clonotypes between healthy human individuals. Whole-study context: The plates for each donor numbered three CD4 naive, three CD4 memory, two CD8 naive and one CD8 memory.

Germline CDR1 is SNHLY and CDR2 is FYNNEI. J gave up 8 bases and V 3 bases, and 9 bases lay outside the gene matches. The CDR3 loop spans 15 amino acids. The sorted-subset replicate PCRs were given around 200 ng DNA, which is tens of thousands of T cell genomes. TCRdb keeps only in-frame clones here, not all; method: immunoSEQ multiplex PCR. The sample yields about 2.1 million clones, 93% seen once. CD45RO-negative, CCR7-selected cells formed the naive CD8 fraction, which excluded terminally differentiated effector memory CD45RA+ cells. With regard to this clone: Its antigen is unknown.

Whole-study results and caveats: Non-shared clonotypes had lower generation probabilities than clonotypes shared by all four sorted-subset donors. Rarefaction exposed incomplete sorted-subset sequencing despite large depth.

The TCR comes from a young man in good health. Some clones in this sample may be carry-over from other donors' samples. Sample: naive CD8+ T cells from PBMCs. This rearrangement joins TRBV2 to TRBJ1-4; 7 bases line up with TRBD1. The CDR3 sequence: CASSDGTDGAEKLFF. The CDR3 region has the DNA TGTGCCAGCAGTGACGGGACAGACGGAGCGGAAAAACTGTTTTTT. Filled out from reference TRBV2 and TRBJ1-4, the complete variable domain reads EPEVTQTPSHQVTQMGQEVILRCVPISNHLYFYWYRQILGQKVEFLVSFYNNEISEKSEIFDDQFSVERPDGSNFTLKIRSTKLEDSAMYFCASSDGTDGAEKLFFGSGTQLSVL.